This entry describes one TCR beta chain. The antigen remains undetermined. TCR alpha and TCR beta cDNA libraries carrying sample barcodes and UMIs were produced by 5'RACE using constant-segment primers. TCRdb re-analysed the 5' RACE reads in MiXCR, keeping a single row per CDR3 protein. The table shows roughly 450,000 distinct CDR3 sequences, with approximately 18% occurring only once. Per the germline V gene, CDR1 is DFQATT and CDR2 is SNEGSKA (reference sequence). With 6 bases clipped from V and 0 bases from J, the junction kept 8 bases outside the gene matches. The CDR3 spans 15 residues. The record originates from a study of T-cell memory formation after mild COVID-19. On the study more broadly: Among the donors, TCR clusters were largely specific to each donor.

Study-level findings and limits: Most CD4+ clones that shrank were in CM and EM, while CD8+ ones turned up in EMRA. Clones shrinking between day 15 and 85 showed a balanced CD4/CD8 split, and those that grew later tilted toward CD4+.

Material: PBMCs or a T cell subset sorted from them (not recorded which). The clonotype comes from an adult woman who had mild COVID-19 (a few samples of this study predate the infection). Cell type and time point are not known. The rearrangement joins TRBV20-1 to TRBJ2-1; 7 bases line up with TRBD2. This CDR3 is CSALTSPSSYNEQFF. The CDR3 DNA is TGCAGTGCACTGACTAGCCCGAGCTCCTACAATGAGCAGTTCTTC.